One and the same sample provided the 31 T cell receptor beta chains below, sequenced in a study of metastatic and nonmetastatic thyroid tumors. TCRdb reprocessed the PCR reads via MiXCR. In the table there are some 31,000 clones, about 20% of which are singletons. Patients underwent thyroid surgery, and none had received any treatment before it. Sequencing was carried out using blood. The receptors shown here come from a female donor with papillary thyroid cancer or a benign thyroid nodule (not recorded which). Some clones in this sample may be carry-over from other donors' samples.

This clone was observed many times. The gene calls are TRBV7-3 and TRBJ1-6, with D tentatively TRBD1 (5 bases). V lost 2 bases, J lost 7 bases, and 12 bases lay in between. Germline loops: CDR1 SGHTA, CDR2 FQGTGA. The CDR3 totals 15 residues. The CDR3 coding sequence is TGTGCCAGCAGCTTAGAGGCAGGGCACAATTCACCCCTCCACTTT. It translates to CASSLEAGHNSPLHF.

This clone is labeled medium-sized. This rearrangement joins TRBV6-2 or TRBV6-3 to TRBJ1-2, with D tentatively TRBD1 (5 bases). Germline assignment: CDR1 MNHEY and CDR2 SVGEGT. The CDR3 runs 14 residues. V was clipped by 2 bases and J by 2 bases, with 9 bases between them. The CDR3: CASSYRGTNYGYTF. As DNA, the CDR3 is TGTGCCAGCAGTTACAGGGGAACCAACTATGGCTACACCTTC.

The table lists this clone with many counts. The chain uses TRBV11-2 and TRBJ1-1; the D is unclear. The CDR3 is 19 residues long. V was cut by 0 bases and J by 5 bases, with 25 bases left in between. Germline lookup yields CDR1 SGHAT and CDR2 FQNNGV. CDR3 DNA sequence: TGTGCCAGCAGCTTAGATCCCATTCCCACGGGAGGGAAGGATACTGAAGCTTTCTTT. Translated: CASSLDPIPTGGKDTEAFF.

J is TRBJ2-2 and V is TRBV6-1, with 8 bases fitting TRBD1. The V gene's germline CDR1 is MNHNS and CDR2 SASEGT. V lost 6 bases to trimming and J lost 7 bases; unmatched junction nucleotides: 4. This CDR3 region has 13 residues. For the CDR3, the DNA is TGTGCCAGCAGGGGCACAGGGGGCGGGGAGCTGTTTTTT. This gives the protein CASRGTGGGELFF.

The table lists this clone with many counts. The chain joins TRBV4-3 to TRBJ1-2; D unclear. The CDR3 is 13 residues long. Between the trimmed V and J ends, which lost 6 bases and 8 bases, there was a span of 16 bases. CDR1 is LGHNA and CDR2 is YSLEER in the germline V gene. CDR3 loop: CASSSQVGGGYTF. As DNA, the CDR3 is TGCGCCAGCAGTTCCCAGGTAGGAGGAGGCTACACCTTC.

This clone has just a few counts. The gene calls are TRBV19 and TRBJ1-2; TRBD1 agrees at 8 bases. The CDR3 spans 14 residues. V trimming: 5 bases; J trimming: 7 bases; junction bases outside the gene matches: 9. Per germline, CDR1 LNHDA and CDR2 SQIVND (reference sequence). CDR3 DNA: TGTGCCAGTAGTTCCACGGACAGGGCCTCTGGCTACACCTTC. Its protein product is CASSSTDRASGYTF.

This clone was seen ten or more times. The chain recombines TRBV4-1 with TRBJ1-1; D uncertain. Per germline, CDR1 MGHRA and CDR2 YSYEKL. Trimming shortened V by 5 bases and J by 3 bases, and 16 bases separated the two germline ends. The CDR3 loop spans 15 amino acids. The CDR3 region has the DNA TGCGCCAGCAGCTCTCCATTGATAATGGACACTGAAGCTTTCTTT. Its protein is CASSSPLIMDTEAFF.

This chain uses TRBV6-2 or TRBV6-3 with TRBJ2-1; 8 bases map to TRBD2. The CDR3 runs to 17 residues. The junction had 15 bases not matched to a gene; V was cut back by 4 bases and J by 7 bases. Germline loops: CDR1 MNHEY, CDR2 SVGEGT. The CDR3 DNA is TGTGCCAGCAGTTCCCCCTTGAGAGGCGGGGGGTTTAATGAGCAGTTCTTC. Translation gives CASSSPLRGGGFNEQFF.

This clone was observed a single time. The rearrangement uses TRBV19 and TRBJ1-3, with D possibly TRBD1 on 5 matching bases. The CDR3 has 16 residues. Trimming left V 5 bases short and J 0 bases short, with 14 bases between. Germline V lookup: CDR1 LNHDA, CDR2 SQIVND (reference sequence). This CDR3 reads CASSAGTGASGNTIYF. The CDR3 coding sequence is TGTGCCAGTAGTGCCGGGACGGGCGCCTCTGGAAACACCATATATTTT.

This clone was counted many times. The chain is built from TRBV20-1 and TRBJ2-7, with 7 bases aligning to TRBD2. Germline V gives CDR1 DFQATT, CDR2 SNEGSKA (reference sequence). Trimming cost V 2 bases and J 3 bases; bases outside gene matches: 7. The CDR3 contains 14 residues. The CDR3 is CSARNGRRLYEQYF. As DNA, the CDR3 is TGCAGTGCTAGAAACGGGAGGCGCCTCTACGAGCAGTACTTC.

To note about this clone: Germline is not matched at one junction end, which may reflect a read error. This chain links TRBV11-1 with TRBJ2-3; perhaps TRBD1 as D (6 bases). Germline CDR1 SGHAT, CDR2 FQDESV (reference sequence). This CDR3 contains 14 residues. The CDR3 region is CVSSFGETGLTQYF. CDR3 nucleotide sequence: TGTGTCAGCAGCTTCGGGGAAACAGGGCTAACGCAGTATTTT.

This rearrangement joins TRBV12-3 or TRBV12-4 to TRBJ2-5, with D possibly being TRBD2 (5 bases). Between the trimmed V and J ends, which lost 5 bases and 5 bases, there was a span of 15 bases. The CDR3 loop spans 14 amino acids. The CDR3, as DNA: TGTGCCAGCAGTCCCGGGCCGGGGTGGGAGACCCAGTACTTC. It codes for CASSPGPGWETQYF.

This clone was observed at least ten times. A much bigger clone sits one base away, suggesting this may be a read error. Other nucleotide sequences in the sample specify the same CDR3. For the CDR3, the DNA is TGTGCCAGCAGTTTAGAACGGAACGGCGGCTACACCTTC. Translating it yields CASSLERNGGYTF. The chain combines TRBV7-9 with TRBJ1-2; D ambiguous. The CDR3 loop spans 13 amino acids. The germline gives CDR1 SEHNR, CDR2 FQNEAQ (reference sequence).

This chain uses TRBV20-1 with TRBJ2-5; D is undetermined. Germline CDR1 DFQATT, CDR2 SNEGSKA (reference sequence). Trimming removed 5 bases at V and 2 bases at J, with 9 bases between. The CDR3 loop spans 12 amino acids. CDR3 in amino acids: CSAALQQETQYF. CDR3 bases: TGCAGTGCTGCGCTGCAACAAGAGACCCAGTACTTC.

This clone was counted at least ten times. V and J are TRBV12-3 or TRBV12-4 and TRBJ1-5; D is perhaps TRBD1 (6 bases). The ends were cut back, 4 bases at V and 1 base at J, with 11 bases in the middle. The CDR3 covers 15 residues. The CDR3 region has the DNA TGTGCCAGCAGTTGGACAGTATCGAGCAATCAGCCCCAGCATTTT. As protein: CASSWTVSSNQPQHF.

This chain uses TRBV6-2 or TRBV6-3 with TRBJ2-1; TRBD2 agrees at 10 bases. CDR3 length: 19 amino acids. CDR1 is MNHEY and CDR2 is SVGEGT in the germline V gene. V lost 1 base, J lost 5 bases, and 14 bases stayed unmatched. In DNA, the CDR3 is TGTGCCAGCAGTTACTATCCTGGTTCTAGCGGGAGTTCCCACAATGAGCAGTTCTTC. This translates into CASSYYPGSSGSSHNEQFF.

CDR3 nucleotide sequence: TGTGCCATCAGCCTCGGACAGGGAGTTTTTTACGAGCAGTACTTC. This gives the protein CAISLGQGVFYEQYF. This sequence joins TRBV10-3 and TRBJ2-7, with 8 bases fitting TRBD1. Germline loops: CDR1 ENHRY, CDR2 SYGVKD. Trimming at V came to 6 bases and at J to 4 bases, leaving 11 bases not matched to a gene. The CDR3 is 15 amino acids.

This clone has a count of ten or more. Sequence at one end of the junction differs from germline and may be a read error. Distinct nucleotide sequences in the sample also encode this CDR3. The chain carries TRBV7-9 and TRBJ2-5, with D possibly TRBD2 on 6 matching bases. From germline, CDR1 is SEHNR and CDR2 FQNEAQ (reference sequence). This CDR3 has 13 residues. The CDR3 sequence: CASSLQRVETQYF. CDR3 bases: TGCGCCAGCAGCCTGCAGCGGGTAGAGACCCAGTACTTC.

Ten or more counts support this clone. The chain is built from TRBV11-2 and TRBJ2-3, with TRBD1 matching 8 bases. The V gene's germline CDR1 is SGHAT and CDR2 FQNNGV. Unmatched junction bases numbered 3, after V lost 0 bases and J lost 4 bases. The CDR3 contains 15 residues. For the CDR3, the DNA is TGTGCCAGCAGCTTAGAACAGGGGGGCCCAGATACGCAGTATTTT. Encoded protein: CASSLEQGGPDTQYF. Complete variable domain (other parts from reference TRBV11-2 and TRBJ2-3): EAGVAQSPRYKIIEKRQSVAFWCNPISGHATLYWYQQILGQGPKLLIQFQNNGVVDDSQLPKDRFSAERLKGVDSTLKIQPAKLEDSAVYLCASSLEQGGPDTQYFGPGTRLTVL.

CDR3 protein: CASSTLVVTGELFF. CDR3 nucleotides: TGTGCCAGCAGTACGCTAGTCGTCACCGGGGAGCTGTTTTTT. The V gene is TRBV6-1, the J gene TRBJ2-2; D is ambiguous. Germline V gene sequence: CDR1 MNHNS, CDR2 SASEGT. This CDR3 is built from 14 residues. V was pared by 5 bases and J by 4 bases, with 11 bases between.

The sample holds many counts of this clone. The chain combines TRBV27 with TRBJ2-3; D is uncertain. CDR1 MNHEY and CDR2 SMNVEV come from the germline V gene (reference sequence). Trimming removed 8 bases from V and 6 bases from J, with 12 bases in between. The CDR3 is 12 amino acids. The CDR3 is CASGWPRDTQYF. As DNA, the CDR3 is TGTGCCAGCGGATGGCCCCGCGATACGCAGTATTTT.

The chain employs TRBV6-4 and TRBJ2-3, with TRBD1 matching over 9 bases. Per germline, CDR1 MRHNA and CDR2 SNTAGT. V lost 4 bases, J lost 4 bases, and 9 bases stayed unmatched. There are 16 residues in the CDR3. CDR3 DNA: TGTGCCAGCAGTGCCTTCCCGGGACAGGGTGCAGATACGCAGTATTTT. Translating it yields CASSAFPGQGADTQYF.

By share, this clone counts as medium-sized. The chain joins TRBV6-1 to TRBJ2-3; TRBD2 might be the D (5 bases). Deletions cut 5 bases from V and 4 bases from J, with 10 bases between. CDR3 size: 13 residues. Germline CDR1 reads MNHNS; CDR2 reads SASEGT. CDR3 residues: CASSSLGADTQYF. CDR3 nucleotide sequence: TGTGCCAGCAGTTCTCTGGGAGCAGATACGCAGTATTTT.

This clone was detected many times. The chain links TRBV19 to TRBJ2-1; TRBD2 aligns across 12 bases. The germline V gene has CDR1 LNHDA and CDR2 SQIVND (reference sequence). This CDR3 has 18 amino acids. The trim removed 6 bases at V and 4 bases at J, leaving 13 bases unmatched. The CDR3 loop is CASRLAGGSFGTYNEQFF. The CDR3 DNA reads as TGTGCCAGTAGACTAGCGGGGGGCTCCTTTGGGACGTACAATGAGCAGTTCTTC.

The genes are TRBV2 and TRBJ2-4; D could derive from TRBD1 or TRBD2 (5 bases each). Trimming took off 4 bases at V and 7 bases at J, with 11 bases between the two ends. This CDR3 spans 13 amino acids. Germline V gives CDR1 SNHLY, CDR2 FYNNEI. CDR3 in amino acids: CASSAGQPNIQYF. CDR3 bases: TGTGCCAGCAGTGCGGGGCAGCCCAACATTCAGTACTTC.

V and J are TRBV7-9 and TRBJ1-1; D is uncertain. Germline V gene sequence: CDR1 SEHNR, CDR2 FQNEAQ (reference sequence). This CDR3 region has 14 residues. The V end lost 5 bases, the J end lost 5 bases, and 15 bases lay between the germline ends. CDR3 DNA sequence: TGTGCCAGCAGCCTAGAAGGAGATGGGACTGAAGCTTTCTTT. Its translation: CASSLEGDGTEAFF.

The chain is built from TRBV15 and TRBJ2-7; D not resolved. The CDR3 is 15 amino acids. In germline, CDR1 is LNHNV, CDR2 YYDKDF (reference sequence). The V and J ends lost 0 bases and 2 bases respectively, with 11 bases between them. DNA of the CDR3: TGTGCCACCAGCAGAGATCGGACGAGCGCCTACGAGCAGTACTTC. Protein: CATSRDRTSAYEQYF.

The chain uses TRBV5-1 and TRBJ2-7, with TRBD1 identical over 7 bases. CDR1 and CDR2 from the germline V gene are SGHRS and YFSETQ. This CDR3 is 12 amino acids long. After removal of 2 bases from V and 6 bases from J, the junction contained 2 bases not matched to a gene. For the CDR3, the DNA is TGCGCCAGCAGCTTTGCAGGGGGCGAGCAGTACTTC. The encoded protein is CASSFAGGEQYF.

In this sample, this clone turned up many times. The rearrangement uses TRBV7-3 and TRBJ2-1, with 8 nucleotides matching TRBD2. The CDR3 has 15 amino acids. Germline V gene lookup returns CDR1 SGHTA and CDR2 FQGTGA. V shed 3 bases, J shed 3 bases, and the junction held 4 bases outside the gene matches. Here the CDR3 reads CASSLGLVGYNEQFF. In DNA, the CDR3 is TGTGCCAGCAGCTTGGGACTAGTCGGCTACAATGAGCAGTTCTTC.

This clone has at least ten counts. Different DNA sequences within this sample yield the same CDR3. J is TRBJ2-5 and V is TRBV4-1, with D tentatively TRBD2 (5 bases). This CDR3 contains 16 residues. The germline gives CDR1 MGHRA, CDR2 YSYEKL. V was cut by 1 base and J by 5 bases, with 17 bases left in between. The CDR3 loop is CASSQGWGGSEETQYF. In nucleotides, the CDR3 is TGCGCCAGCAGCCAAGGATGGGGTGGGAGCGAGGAGACCCAGTACTTC.

In this sample, this clone turned up many times. This chain links TRBV2 with TRBJ2-7; the match to TRBD1 covers 10 bases. The germline CDR1 and CDR2 sequences are SNHLY and FYNNEI. The length of the CDR3 is 14 residues. The ends lost 8 bases at V and 2 bases at J; junction bases unmatched: 6. CDR3 DNA sequence: TGTGCCAGCCAACCGGGACAGGGGACCTACGAGCAGTACTTC. Its protein product is CASQPGQGTYEQYF.